The 13 T cell receptor beta chains in this list originate from one sample, sequenced in a study of Ad26.COV2.S vaccination and SARS-CoV-2 variants. Method: immunoSEQ multiplex PCR; TCRdb's copy keeps in-frame clones and lacks some. The table has some 300,000 clones, 85% seen once. Treatment: about 20 received Ad26.COV2.S at low or high dose, single or two shots; 5 received placebo; per-sample allocation not given. Collection of the samples took place on day 63 after the first injection of vaccine or placebo. The material was peripheral blood, obtained in a trial of Ad26.COV2.S vaccine versus placebo. The receptors here all came from a person aged 18-65 years who received the Ad26.COV2.S COVID-19 vaccine or a placebo.

This chain's CDR3 is CASQSGGKLPGELFF. The CDR3 DNA reads as TGTGCCTCCCAGAGCGGGGGCAAGCTACCGGGGGAGCTGTTTTTT. The chain links TRBV9 to TRBJ2-2; 8 bases agree with TRBD2. J was trimmed by 8 bases and V by 10 bases; bases with no gene match: 16. Germline V gives CDR1 SGDLS, CDR2 YYNGEE. This CDR3 has 15 amino acids.

This clone showed up just once. This chain links TRBV27 with TRBJ2-5, with D tentatively TRBD2 (7 bases). The V gene lost 4 bases and the J gene lost 5 bases, with 17 bases spanning the gap. Germline CDR1 and CDR2: MNHEY and SMNVEV (reference sequence). CDR3 length: 15 residues. The CDR3 region has the DNA TGTGCCAGCAGTTCCTCCGGGGGGCGAAGGGAGACCCAGTACTTC. Protein sequence: CASSSSGGRRETQYF.

The chain combines TRBV10-3 with TRBJ2-3; D not certain. V was cut by 6 bases and J by 0 bases, with 10 bases left in between. The CDR3 totals 14 residues. Germline CDR1 ENHRY, CDR2 SYGVKD. CDR3 DNA sequence: TGTGCCATCAGCCTCGAACGTAGCACAGATACGCAGTATTTT. As protein: CAISLERSTDTQYF.

The chain joins TRBV27 to TRBJ1-5, with TRBD1 matching over 8 bases. The junction had 8 bases not matched to a gene; V was cut back by 6 bases and J by 4 bases. CDR1 MNHEY and CDR2 SMNVEV come from the germline V gene (reference sequence). The CDR3 totals 15 residues. The CDR3 region is CASSRGQGPNQPQHF. As DNA, the CDR3 is TGTGCCAGCAGCCGTGGACAGGGTCCTAATCAGCCCCAGCATTTT.

The rearrangement joins TRBV7-9 to TRBJ2-2, with 8 bases identical to TRBD1. This CDR3 has 15 residues. Germline V gene data show CDR1 as SEHNR and CDR2 as FQNEAQ (reference sequence). The junction had 6 bases not matched to a gene; V was cut back by 5 bases and J by 4 bases. The CDR3 loop is CASSPMTGVTGELFF. The CDR3 bases are TGTGCCAGCAGCCCGATGACAGGGGTCACCGGGGAGCTGTTTTTT.

The chain carries TRBV7-9 and TRBJ2-2, with TRBD2 as a possible D gene (5 bases). The CDR3 has 12 amino acids. Germline V lookup: CDR1 SEHNR, CDR2 FQNEAQ (reference sequence). Trimming cost V 5 bases and J 8 bases, with 9 bases left between them. This CDR3 reads CASSPRGGELFF. Here the CDR3 DNA reads TGTGCCAGCAGCCCTCGGGGAGGGGAGCTGTTTTTT.

This chain uses TRBV5-1 with TRBJ2-1, with 8 bases aligning to TRBD1. The CDR3 length is 14 residues. The V segment lost 4 bases and the J segment 9 bases; nucleotides outside the gene matches: 9. Looked up from germline, CDR1 is SGHRS and CDR2 is YFSETQ. This chain's CDR3 is CASSRTTGDGEQFF. Here the CDR3 DNA reads TGCGCCAGCAGCCGAACGACAGGGGATGGTGAGCAGTTCTTC.

The chain employs TRBV12-3 or TRBV12-4 and TRBJ2-1, with TRBD2 matching over 15 bases. V shed 6 bases, J shed 12 bases, and the junction held 3 bases outside the gene matches. The CDR3 is 13 residues long. DNA for the CDR3: TGTGCCAGCAGAGGACTAGCGGGGGGGCGGCAGTTCTTC. Its protein product is CASRGLAGGRQFF.

This chain connects TRBV29-1 to TRBJ2-7, with TRBD1 matching 8 bases. J was trimmed by 3 bases and V by 7 bases; bases with no gene match: 17. This CDR3 has 16 amino acids. The germline V gene encodes CDR1 SQVTM and CDR2 ANQGSEA. The DNA for the CDR3 is TGCAGCGCCAGGACAGGGAGCGGTTTTTACGTCTACGAGCAGTACTTC. This sequence encodes CSARTGSGFYVYEQYF.

This clone was observed a handful of times. The rearrangement joins TRBV7-8 to TRBJ1-5, with D hard to call. Trimming pared 2 bases from V and 0 bases from J, leaving 8 bases between. The CDR3 sequence is 15 residues long. Germline V gene data show CDR1 as SGHVS and CDR2 as FQNEAQ. The CDR3 protein is CASSLNRHSNQPQHF. Written as DNA, the CDR3 is TGTGCCAGCAGCTTAAACCGACATAGCAATCAGCCCCAGCATTTT.

There are many counts of this clone. This chain joins TRBV19 and TRBJ2-2; 9 bases are a match to TRBD1. The CDR3 runs 16 residues. Losses at the gene ends were 3 bases for V and 2 bases for J; bases not matched to a gene: 4. Germline CDR1 is LNHDA and CDR2 is SQIVND (reference sequence). In DNA, the CDR3 is TGTGCCAGTAGTATCCGGGACAGGGCCAACACCGGGGAGCTGTTTTTT. Protein product: CASSIRDRANTGELFF.

CDR3 nucleotides: TGTGCCAGCTCAGACAGGGCTTATAGCAATCAGCCCCAGCATTTT. Amino acid sequence: CASSDRAYSNQPQHF. V usage is TRBV19 and J usage is TRBJ1-5, with TRBD1 identical over 7 bases. Losses at the gene ends were 9 bases for V and 0 bases for J; bases not matched to a gene: 8. CDR1 is LNHDA and CDR2 is SQIVND in the germline V gene (reference sequence). This CDR3 is 15 amino acids long.

The chain recombines TRBV28 with TRBJ1-2; weak D call: TRBD1 (6 bases). Trimming left V 1 base short and J 6 bases short, with 12 bases between. The CDR3 covers 14 residues. Germline loops: CDR1 MDHEN, CDR2 SYDVKM. The CDR3 reads CASSLSKPGDGYTF. The DNA of the CDR3 is TGTGCCAGCAGTTTATCTAAGCCAGGGGATGGCTACACCTTC.